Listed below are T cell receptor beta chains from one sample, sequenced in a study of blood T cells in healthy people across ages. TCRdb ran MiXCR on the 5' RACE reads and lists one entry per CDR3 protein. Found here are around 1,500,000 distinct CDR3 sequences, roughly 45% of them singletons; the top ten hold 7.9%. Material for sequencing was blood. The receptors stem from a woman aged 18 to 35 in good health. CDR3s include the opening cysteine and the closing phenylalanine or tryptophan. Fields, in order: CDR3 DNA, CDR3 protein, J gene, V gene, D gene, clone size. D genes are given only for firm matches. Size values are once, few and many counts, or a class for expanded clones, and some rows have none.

CDR3nt: TGTGCCAGCACCCCCGGGACAGGGTTTCCCGAGCAGTACTTC; CDR3aa: CASTPGTGFPEQYF; j_gene: TRBJ2-7; v_gene: TRBV6-4; d_gene: TRBD1; abundance: -
CDR3nt: TGCAGTGCTAGCCAAGGTGCCGGGACTAGCGGGAGTGGCGAGCAGTACTTC; CDR3aa: CSASQGAGTSGSGEQYF; j_gene: TRBJ2-7; v_gene: TRBV20-1; d_gene: TRBD2; abundance: few
CDR3nt: TGTGCCAGCAGCATAAACACTGAAGCTTTCTTT; CDR3aa: CASSINTEAFF; j_gene: TRBJ1-1; v_gene: TRBV7-2; d_gene: -; abundance: many
CDR3nt: TGTGCCAGCAGTTCCTCTGGTCTGCCTCGCTCCTACAATGAGCAGTTCTTC; CDR3aa: CASSSSGLPRSYNEQFF; j_gene: TRBJ2-1; v_gene: TRBV27; d_gene: -; abundance: -
CDR3nt: TGTGCCACCAGCTTGGGAACGACGGCCTCTGGGGCCAACGTCCTGACTTTC; CDR3aa: CATSLGTTASGANVLTF; j_gene: TRBJ2-6; v_gene: TRBV7-9; d_gene: -; abundance: -
CDR3nt: TGTGCCAGCAGCCCTAGGACAGGAGCCCCGACACTTAACTATGGCTACACCTTC; CDR3aa: CASSPRTGAPTLNYGYTF; j_gene: TRBJ1-2; v_gene: TRBV9; d_gene: TRBD1; abundance: -
CDR3nt: TGTGCCAGCAGCTCCCAGTGGAAATACAATGAGCAGTTCTTC; CDR3aa: CASSSQWKYNEQFF; j_gene: TRBJ2-1; v_gene: TRBV6-5; d_gene: -; abundance: -
CDR3nt: TGTGCCAGCAGTCGTATCAGTAAACTAGCGGGGGGGAAAGAGACCCAGTACTTC; CDR3aa: CASSRISKLAGGKETQYF; j_gene: TRBJ2-5; v_gene: TRBV13; d_gene: TRBD2; abundance: -
CDR3nt: TGCAGCGTTGAGGGACCTGGGACAACGGGCAATGAGCAGTTCTTC; CDR3aa: CSVEGPGTTGNEQFF; j_gene: TRBJ2-1; v_gene: TRBV29-1; d_gene: -; abundance: few
CDR3nt: TGCAGCGTCGGGACAGGGGGCAAGGGCTATGGCTACACCTTC; CDR3aa: CSVGTGGKGYGYTF; j_gene: TRBJ1-2; v_gene: TRBV29-1; d_gene: TRBD1; abundance: -
CDR3nt: TGCAGCGTTGACAAGGGTGGAGAAAAACTGTTTTTT; CDR3aa: CSVDKGGEKLFF; j_gene: TRBJ1-4; v_gene: TRBV29-1; d_gene: -; abundance: -
CDR3nt: TGTGCCAGCAGCCAAGCACAGGGTTACACCGGGGAGCTGTTTTTT; CDR3aa: CASSQAQGYTGELFF; j_gene: TRBJ2-2; v_gene: TRBV14; d_gene: -; abundance: few
CDR3nt: TGCAGCGCCAAGGGACAGGGGGTTAACGAGCAGTACTTC; CDR3aa: CSAKGQGVNEQYF; j_gene: TRBJ2-7; v_gene: TRBV29-1; d_gene: TRBD1; abundance: few
CDR3nt: TGTGCCAGCAGCCAAGATGGGAATTGGGGGAGATTCACAGATACGCAGTATTTT; CDR3aa: CASSQDGNWGRFTDTQYF; j_gene: TRBJ2-3; v_gene: TRBV3-1; d_gene: -; abundance: -
CDR3nt: TGCAGCGTTGAAGGAGGCGTCGACACTGAAGCTTTCTTT; CDR3aa: CSVEGGVDTEAFF; j_gene: TRBJ1-1; v_gene: TRBV29-1; d_gene: -; abundance: -
CDR3nt: TGTGCCAGCAGCGAATCAGGGGAGGGGGGGAGAAAACTGTTTTTT; CDR3aa: CASSESGEGGRKLFF; j_gene: TRBJ1-4; v_gene: TRBV6-1; d_gene: -; abundance: few
CDR3nt: TGTGCCAGCAGCTTAGCGGGAGGGGTACCTTATGGCTACACCTTC; CDR3aa: CASSLAGGVPYGYTF; j_gene: TRBJ1-2; v_gene: TRBV7-9; d_gene: -; abundance: -
CDR3nt: TGTGCCAGCAGTGGTACAGGGGGGGACACTGAAGCTTTCTTT; CDR3aa: CASSGTGGDTEAFF; j_gene: TRBJ1-1; v_gene: TRBV12-3/TRBV12-4; d_gene: TRBD1; abundance: -
CDR3nt: TGCAGCGTTGAATCTCAGACCTACGAGCAGTACTTC; CDR3aa: CSVESQTYEQYF; j_gene: TRBJ2-7; v_gene: TRBV29-1; d_gene: -; abundance: -
CDR3nt: TGCGCCAGCAGCCAAGAGTGGGACCGCCCCCTATACAATGAGCAGTTCTTC; CDR3aa: CASSQEWDRPLYNEQFF; j_gene: TRBJ2-1; v_gene: TRBV4-1; d_gene: -; abundance: -
CDR3nt: TGCGCCAGCAGCGACACTAGCGGAGGAGGTACGCAGTATTTT; CDR3aa: CASSDTSGGGTQYF; j_gene: TRBJ2-3; v_gene: TRBV5-1; d_gene: TRBD2; abundance: -
CDR3nt: TGTGCCAGCAGCCCCCGGGGTGGGGGGGCCTTGGATGAGCAGTTCTTC; CDR3aa: CASSPRGGGALDEQFF; j_gene: TRBJ2-1; v_gene: TRBV6-4; d_gene: -; abundance: -
CDR3nt: TGTGCCAGCAGTTTGGACCGAGGGACCCTCCACTTT; CDR3aa: CASSLDRGTLHF; j_gene: TRBJ1-6; v_gene: TRBV27; d_gene: -; abundance: -